This section outlines one T cell receptor (beta chain) sequence together with its context. Its specific antigen is unknown. No much larger clone exists at a distance of one base, and base qualities are not known. The germline V gene yields MNHEY for CDR1 and SVGAGI for CDR2. From the cysteine up to the phenylalanine, the CDR3 has a length of 15 residues. The retained sequence is limited to the CDR3, 45 bases, with the frame set at the first base. V sheds 5 bases and J sheds 0 bases, leaving 12 bases between their ends. This specimen comes from a study of blood T cell repertoires in COVID-19 (dated by TCRdb to 2019 to 2021). Study-wide context: Collaborator samples came from the United States, Italy and Spain and covered acute and convalescent phases of COVID-19. Where available, HLA class I and class II types were taken from metadata supplied by the sample provider and were not determined by assay-based typing. Nearly every sample came with metadata listing a de-identified subject ID, COVID-19 status, age in years and sex. The material from the prospective study consisted of cDNA or gDNA derived from T cells, B-cell-depleted T cells, or PBMCs. The dataset comprised deeply sampled blood TCRbeta repertoires from subjects exposed to, actively infected with, or recovered from COVID-19. Samples came from the ongoing ImmuneRACE study (first 160 participants) plus 1,254 subjects from 6 global collaborators. The repertoires were released in a freely available public database intended as a resource for research on the immune response to SARS-CoV-2.

Whole blood was collected in K2EDTA tubes by collaborating institutions according to the institutions' own protocols. For TCRbeta analysis, collaborator samples were shipped as frozen whole blood, as isolated PBMCs, or as DNA extracted from either sample type. TCRbeta CDR3 regions were amplified from genomic DNA using the immunoSEQ Assay, a bias-controlled multiplex PCR. The paper's data handling went like this. Nucleated cell counts per sample were estimated from amplification of reference gene primers within the assay. To quantify the absolute abundance of each unique TCRbeta CDR3 rearrangement, sequence reads were collapsed and filtered. For each sample, productive Simpson clonality was calculated by taking the square root of Simpson's diversity index across productive rearrangements. In its TCRdb copy, this immuneACCESS table keeps in-frame sequences only and misses some clones. Where compared with another copy, unresolved V genes explain less than half of these, and the others have no known cause. V and J calls plus clone size are reproduced from that table; the DNA served to infer D and trimming. Counted in this sample were tens of thousands of clones; about 90% of them appeared once. 4% to 5.5% of the sample belongs to the ten largest clones.

Here is what the overall study found, with its caveats: The quantity of clinical and demographic metadata differed by source and by participant and was supplied without curation.

Sequenced sample: peripheral blood. The clonotype originates from a woman of 80 years or more with acute or convalescent COVID-19. The rearranged chain carries TRBV6-5 and TRBJ2-3, with the D segment identity uncertain. The nucleotides are TGTGCCAGCAGTCTTGACACCACTAGCACAGATACGCAGTATTTT. It specifies CASSLDTTSTDTQYF.